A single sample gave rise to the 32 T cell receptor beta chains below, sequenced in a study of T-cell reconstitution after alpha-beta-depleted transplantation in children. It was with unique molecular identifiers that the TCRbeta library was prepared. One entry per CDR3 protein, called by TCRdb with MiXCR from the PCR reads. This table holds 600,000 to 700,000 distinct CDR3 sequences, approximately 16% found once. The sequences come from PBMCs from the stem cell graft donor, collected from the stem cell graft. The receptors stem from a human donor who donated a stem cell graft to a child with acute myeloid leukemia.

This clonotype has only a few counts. The CDR3 region is CASSSTDTLTYEQYF. The CDR3 nucleotides are TGCGCCAGCAGCTCGACCGACACCCTAACCTACGAGCAGTACTTC. The genes are TRBV5-1 and TRBJ2-7; the D is unclear. The CDR3 runs 15 residues. CDR1 and CDR2 (germline): SGHRS, YFSETQ. V was trimmed by 3 bases and J by 2 bases, leaving 15 bases between them.

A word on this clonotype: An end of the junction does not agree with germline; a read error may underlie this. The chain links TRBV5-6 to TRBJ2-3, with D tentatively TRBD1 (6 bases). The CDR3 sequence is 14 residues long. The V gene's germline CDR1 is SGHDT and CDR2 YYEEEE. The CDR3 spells CASRTGWGTGTQYF. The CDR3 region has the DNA TGTGCCAGCAGGACAGGCTGGGGTACAGGTACGCAGTATTTT.

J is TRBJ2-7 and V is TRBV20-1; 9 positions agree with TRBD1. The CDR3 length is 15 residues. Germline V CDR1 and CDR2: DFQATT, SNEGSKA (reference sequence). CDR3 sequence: CSATPSDRGTYEQCV. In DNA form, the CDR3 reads TGCAGTGCTACTCCCTCCGACAGGGGGACTTACGAGCAGTGCGTC.

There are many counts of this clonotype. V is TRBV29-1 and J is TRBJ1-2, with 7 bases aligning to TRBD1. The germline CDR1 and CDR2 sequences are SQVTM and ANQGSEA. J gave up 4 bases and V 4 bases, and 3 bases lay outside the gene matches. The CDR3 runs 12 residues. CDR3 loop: CSVVGGAYGYTF. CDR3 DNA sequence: TGCAGCGTTGTAGGGGGCGCCTATGGCTACACCTTC.

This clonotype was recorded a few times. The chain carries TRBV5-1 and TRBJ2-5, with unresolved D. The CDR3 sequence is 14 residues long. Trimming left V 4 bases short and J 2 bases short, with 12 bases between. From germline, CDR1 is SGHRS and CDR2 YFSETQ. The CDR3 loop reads CASSTTRGQETQYF. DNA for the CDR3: TGCGCCAGCAGCACTACCCGTGGGCAAGAGACCCAGTACTTC.

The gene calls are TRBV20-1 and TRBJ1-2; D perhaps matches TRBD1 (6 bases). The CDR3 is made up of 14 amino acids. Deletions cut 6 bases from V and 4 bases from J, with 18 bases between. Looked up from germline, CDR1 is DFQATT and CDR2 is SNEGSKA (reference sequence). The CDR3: CSAGSDRILYGYTF. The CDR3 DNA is TGCAGTGCCGGGTCCGACAGGATCCTCTATGGCTACACCTTC.

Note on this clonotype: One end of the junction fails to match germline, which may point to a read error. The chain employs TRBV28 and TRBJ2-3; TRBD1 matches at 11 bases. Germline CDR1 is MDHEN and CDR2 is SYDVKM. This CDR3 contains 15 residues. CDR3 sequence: CASRGGQGAEDRQYF. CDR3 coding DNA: TGTGCCAGCAGGGGTGGACAGGGGGCCGAAGATAGGCAGTATTTT.

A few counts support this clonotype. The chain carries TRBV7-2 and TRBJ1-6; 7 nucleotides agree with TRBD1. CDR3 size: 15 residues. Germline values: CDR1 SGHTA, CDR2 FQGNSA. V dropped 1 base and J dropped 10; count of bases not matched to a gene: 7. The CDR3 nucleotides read TGTGCCAGCAGCTTAGATCAGACAGGGAGGTCACCCCTCCACTTT. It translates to CASSLDQTGRSPLHF.

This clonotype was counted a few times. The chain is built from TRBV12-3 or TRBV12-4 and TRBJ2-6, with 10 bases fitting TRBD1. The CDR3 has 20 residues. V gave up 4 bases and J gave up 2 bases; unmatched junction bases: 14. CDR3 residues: CASSYPSTGGFFTGANVLTF. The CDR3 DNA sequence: TGTGCCAGCAGTTACCCCTCGACAGGGGGCTTCTTCACTGGGGCCAACGTCCTGACTTTC.

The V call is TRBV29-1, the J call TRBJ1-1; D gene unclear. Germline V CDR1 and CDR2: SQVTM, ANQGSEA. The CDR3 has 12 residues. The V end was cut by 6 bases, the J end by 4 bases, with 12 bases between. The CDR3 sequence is CSVFVMGTEAFF. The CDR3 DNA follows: TGCAGCGTATTTGTGATGGGCACTGAAGCTTTCTTT.

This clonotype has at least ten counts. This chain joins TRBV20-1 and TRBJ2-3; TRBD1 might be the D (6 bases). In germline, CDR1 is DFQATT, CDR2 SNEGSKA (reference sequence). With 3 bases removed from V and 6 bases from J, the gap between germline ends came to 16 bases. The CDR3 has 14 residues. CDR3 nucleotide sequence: TGCAGTGCTAGTCTCGGGGCCCAGGGGGATACGCAGTATTTT. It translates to CSASLGAQGDTQYF.

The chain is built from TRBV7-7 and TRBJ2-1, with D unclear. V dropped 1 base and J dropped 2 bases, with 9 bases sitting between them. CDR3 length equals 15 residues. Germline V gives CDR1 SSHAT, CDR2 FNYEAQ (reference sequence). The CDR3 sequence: CASSLEHGPYNEQFF. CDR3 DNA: TGTGCCAGCAGCTTAGAACACGGGCCCTACAATGAGCAGTTCTTC.

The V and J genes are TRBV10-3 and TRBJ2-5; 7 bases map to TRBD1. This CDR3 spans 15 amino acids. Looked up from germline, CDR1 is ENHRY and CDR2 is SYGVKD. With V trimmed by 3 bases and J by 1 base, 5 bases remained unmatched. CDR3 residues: CAISDRDRTQETQYF. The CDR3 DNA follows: TGTGCCATCAGTGATCGGGACAGAACCCAAGAGACCCAGTACTTC.

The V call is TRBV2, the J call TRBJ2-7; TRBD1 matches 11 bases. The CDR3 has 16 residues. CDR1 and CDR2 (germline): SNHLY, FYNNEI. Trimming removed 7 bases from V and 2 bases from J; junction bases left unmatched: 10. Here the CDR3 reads CASTPLGQGGPYEQYV. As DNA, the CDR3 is TGTGCCAGCACTCCTCTGGGACAGGGGGGACCCTACGAGCAGTACGTC.

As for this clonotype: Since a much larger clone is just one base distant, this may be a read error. The CDR3 nucleotides are TGTGCCACCAGTGAGTCTCGGAGGAACACTGAAGCTTTCTTT. This translates into CATSESRRNTEAFF. The V call is TRBV24-1, the J call TRBJ1-1; D remains unclear. CDR3 length: 14 residues. Germline CDR1 KGHDR, CDR2 SFDVKD. V lost 4 bases and J lost 1, with 9 bases in between.

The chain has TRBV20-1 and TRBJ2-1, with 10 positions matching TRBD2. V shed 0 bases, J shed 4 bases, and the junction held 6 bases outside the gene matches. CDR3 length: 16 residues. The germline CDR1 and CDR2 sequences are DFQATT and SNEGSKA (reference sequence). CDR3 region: CSAREGSGGGYNEQFF. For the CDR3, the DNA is TGCAGTGCTAGAGAGGGGAGCGGGGGGGGTTACAATGAGCAGTTCTTC.

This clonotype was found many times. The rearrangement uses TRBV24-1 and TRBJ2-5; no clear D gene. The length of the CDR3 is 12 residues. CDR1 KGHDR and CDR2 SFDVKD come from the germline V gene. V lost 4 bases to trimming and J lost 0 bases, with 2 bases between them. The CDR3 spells CATSDYQETQYF. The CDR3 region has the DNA TGTGCCACCAGTGACTACCAAGAGACCCAGTACTTC.

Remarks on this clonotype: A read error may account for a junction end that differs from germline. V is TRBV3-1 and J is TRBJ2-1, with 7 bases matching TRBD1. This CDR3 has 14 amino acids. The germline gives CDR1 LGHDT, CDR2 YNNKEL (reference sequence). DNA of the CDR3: TGTGCCAGCAGCCCCAGGGGGACCTACAATCAGCAGTTCTTC. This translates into CASSPRGTYNQQFF.

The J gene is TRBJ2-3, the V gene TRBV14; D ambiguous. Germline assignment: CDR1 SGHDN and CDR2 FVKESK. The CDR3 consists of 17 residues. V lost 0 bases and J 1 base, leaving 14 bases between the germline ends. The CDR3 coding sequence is TGTGCCAGCAGCCAAGATTTCTATCATGGGGGCACAGATACGCAGTATTTT. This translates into CASSQDFYHGGTDTQYF.

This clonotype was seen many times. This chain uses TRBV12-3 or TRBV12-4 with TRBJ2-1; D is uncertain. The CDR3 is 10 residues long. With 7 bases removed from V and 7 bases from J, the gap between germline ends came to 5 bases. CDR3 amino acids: CASTRNEQFF. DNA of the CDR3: TGTGCCAGCACGAGAAATGAGCAGTTCTTC.

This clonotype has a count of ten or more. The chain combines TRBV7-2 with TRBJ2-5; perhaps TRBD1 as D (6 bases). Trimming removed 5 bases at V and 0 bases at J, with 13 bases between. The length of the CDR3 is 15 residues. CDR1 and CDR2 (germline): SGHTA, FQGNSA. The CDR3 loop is CASSQTGTYQETQYF. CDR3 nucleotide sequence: TGTGCCAGCAGCCAAACAGGGACGTACCAAGAGACCCAGTACTTC.

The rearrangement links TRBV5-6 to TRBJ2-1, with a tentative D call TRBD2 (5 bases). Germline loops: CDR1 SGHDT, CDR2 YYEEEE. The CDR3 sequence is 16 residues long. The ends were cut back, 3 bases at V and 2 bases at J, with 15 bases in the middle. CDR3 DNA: TGTGCCAGCAGCTCTACGAGGGCCGGAACCTACAATGAGCAGTTCTTC. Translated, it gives CASSSTRAGTYNEQFF. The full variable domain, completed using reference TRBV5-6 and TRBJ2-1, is DAGVTQSPTHLIKTRGQQVTLRCSPKSGHDTVSWYQQALGQGPQFIFQYYEEEERQRGNFPDRFSGHQFPNYSSELNVNALLLGDSALYLCASSSTRAGTYNEQFFGPGTRLTVL.

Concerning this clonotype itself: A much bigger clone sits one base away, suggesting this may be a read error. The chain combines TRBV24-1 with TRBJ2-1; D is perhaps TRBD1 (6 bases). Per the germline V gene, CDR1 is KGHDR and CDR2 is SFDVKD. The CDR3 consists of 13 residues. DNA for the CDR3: TGTACCACCGCGGTCCACAGGGATGATGAGCAGTTCTTC. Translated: CTTAVHRDDEQFF.

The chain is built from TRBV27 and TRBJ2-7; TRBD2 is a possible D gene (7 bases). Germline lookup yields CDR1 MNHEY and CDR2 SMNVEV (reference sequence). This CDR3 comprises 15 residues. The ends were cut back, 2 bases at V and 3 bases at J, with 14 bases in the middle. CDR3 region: CASSLRAGAIYEQYF. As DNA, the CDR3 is TGTGCCAGCAGTTTAAGGGCGGGGGCAATCTACGAGCAGTACTTC.

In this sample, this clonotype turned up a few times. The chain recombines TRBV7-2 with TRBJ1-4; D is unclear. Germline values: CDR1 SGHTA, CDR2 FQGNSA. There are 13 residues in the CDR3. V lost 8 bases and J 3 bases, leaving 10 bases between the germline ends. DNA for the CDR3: TGTGCCAGCGGCGAAAGGGCTAATGAAAAACTGTTTTTT. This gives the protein CASGERANEKLFF. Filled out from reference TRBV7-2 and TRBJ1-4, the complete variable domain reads GAGVSQSPSNKVTEKGKDVELRCDPISGHTALYWYRQSLGQGLEFLIYFQGNSAPDKSGLPSDRFSAERTGGSVSTLTIQRTQQEDSAVYLCASGERANEKLFFGSGTQLSVL.

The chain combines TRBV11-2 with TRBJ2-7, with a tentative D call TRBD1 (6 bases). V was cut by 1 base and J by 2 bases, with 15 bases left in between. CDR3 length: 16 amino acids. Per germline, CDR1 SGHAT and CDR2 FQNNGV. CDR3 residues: CASSLGSDRPPYEQYF. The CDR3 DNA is TGTGCCAGCAGCTTAGGTTCGGACAGACCACCCTACGAGCAGTACTTC.

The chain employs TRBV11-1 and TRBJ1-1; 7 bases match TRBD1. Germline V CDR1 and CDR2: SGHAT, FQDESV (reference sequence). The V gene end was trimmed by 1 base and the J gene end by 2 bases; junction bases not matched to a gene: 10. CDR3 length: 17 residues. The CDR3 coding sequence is TGTGCCAGCAGCTTAGGGACAGGCTCCATTCGAAACACTGAAGCTTTCTTT. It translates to CASSLGTGSIRNTEAFF. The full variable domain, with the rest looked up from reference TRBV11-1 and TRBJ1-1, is EAEVAQSPRYKITEKSQAVAFWCDPISGHATLYWYRQILGQGPELLVQFQDESVVDDSQLPKDRFSAERLKGVDSTLKIQPAELGDSAMYLCASSLGTGSIRNTEAFFGQGTRLTVV.

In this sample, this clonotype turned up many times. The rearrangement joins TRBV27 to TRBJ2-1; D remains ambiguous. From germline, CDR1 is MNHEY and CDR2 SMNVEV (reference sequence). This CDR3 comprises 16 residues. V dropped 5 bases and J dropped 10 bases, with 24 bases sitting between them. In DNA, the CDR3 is TGTGCCAGCAGTGTCCGGGTGGGAAATAGTCTAGGGGAGCAGTTCTTC. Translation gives CASSVRVGNSLGEQFF.

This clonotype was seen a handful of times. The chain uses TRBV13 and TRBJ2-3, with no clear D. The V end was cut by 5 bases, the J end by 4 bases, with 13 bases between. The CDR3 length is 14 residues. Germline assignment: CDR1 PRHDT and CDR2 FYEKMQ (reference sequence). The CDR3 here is CASSHASGSDTQYF. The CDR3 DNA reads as TGTGCCAGCAGCCATGCATCGGGTTCAGATACGCAGTATTTT.

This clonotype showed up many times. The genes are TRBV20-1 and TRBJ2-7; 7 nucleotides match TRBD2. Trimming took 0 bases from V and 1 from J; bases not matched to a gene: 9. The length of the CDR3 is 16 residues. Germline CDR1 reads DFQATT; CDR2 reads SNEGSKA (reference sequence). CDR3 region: CSARDHWGSGSYEQYF. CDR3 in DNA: TGCAGTGCTAGAGATCATTGGGGTAGCGGGTCCTACGAGCAGTACTTC.

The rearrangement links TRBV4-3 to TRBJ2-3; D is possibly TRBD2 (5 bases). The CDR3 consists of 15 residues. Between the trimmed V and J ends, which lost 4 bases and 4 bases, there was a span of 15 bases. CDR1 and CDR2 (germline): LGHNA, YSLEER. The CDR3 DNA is TGCGCCAGCAGCCCCCGACGGGGAGACTCAGATACGCAGTATTTT. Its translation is CASSPRRGDSDTQYF.

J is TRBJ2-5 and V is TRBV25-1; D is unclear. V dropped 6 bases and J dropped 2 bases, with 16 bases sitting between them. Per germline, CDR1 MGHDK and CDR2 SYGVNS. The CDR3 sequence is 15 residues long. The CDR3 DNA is TGTGCCAGCAGCCTCCCGGCAGCCCTTCAAGAGACCCAGTACTTC. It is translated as CASSLPAALQETQYF.